The rows below give T cell receptor beta chains drawn from one sample of a study of blood T cell repertoires in COVID-19. TCRdb's table, derived via immunoSEQ multiplex PCR, lists solely in-frame clones and lacks some. The top ten hold less than 6.5% of the sample, which has about 330,000 clones, 80% to 90% seen once. Material: PBMCs or T cells enriched from blood (not recorded which). All receptors come from a man younger than 45 who had recovered from COVID-19. CDR3s include the opening cysteine and the closing phenylalanine or tryptophan. The D gene is left open where the match is weak. A row's size may be missing; if present it is once, few, many or a size class.

-	TRBV11-2	TRBJ2-7	TRBD2	TGTGCCAGCAGCGCCAGACTAGCGGGATCCTACGAGCAGTACTTC	CASSARLAGSYEQYF
few	TRBV5-1	TRBJ2-1	TRBD2	TGCGCCAGCAGCCGTAAACTAGCGGGCTCCTACAATGAGCAGTTCTTC	CASSRKLAGSYNEQFF
few	TRBV20-1	TRBJ1-3	-	TGCAGTGCTAGTTCCGGGGGGAAGAGGAACACCATATATTTT	CSASSGGKRNTIYF
-	TRBV2	TRBJ2-5	TRBD2	TGTGCCAGCACCCCTCTAGGGACTAGCTCTCAAGAGACCCAGTACTTC	CASTPLGTSSQETQYF
once	TRBV11-2	TRBJ2-1	-	TGTGCCAGCAGCTTAGAACTGCGAAGGGGTGAGCAGTTCTTC	CASSLELRRGEQFF
-	TRBV28	TRBJ1-5	TRBD1	TGTGCCAGCAGTTTAGCAGGGACAGCCCATAGCAATCAGCCCCAGCATTTT	CASSLAGTAHSNQPQHF
-	TRBV10-3	TRBJ1-2	TRBD1	TGTGCCATCCGGACAGGGGGCCGGGGGGACTATGGCTACACCTTC	CAIRTGGRGDYGYTF
-	TRBV28	TRBJ1-6	-	TGTGCCAGCAGACTAGCTCTGAGGACCTCACCCCTCCACTTT	CASRLALRTSPLHF
-	TRBV7-9	TRBJ1-2	-	TGTGCCAGCAGTCAAGTAAGGCCGGGTGGCTACACCTTC	CASSQVRPGGYTF
-	TRBV18	TRBJ1-2	-	TGTGCCAGCTCACCACGGGGGCTTCGGGGCTACACCTTC	CASSPRGLRGYTF
-	TRBV4-1	TRBJ2-7	TRBD1	TGCGCCAGCAGCCAAAAAGGGACAGGGCGAATCTACGAGCAGTACTTC	CASSQKGTGRIYEQYF
-	TRBV2	TRBJ1-6	TRBD1	TGTGCCTCCAGGGGGAGAGGTGCACCCCTCCACTTT	CASRGRGAPLHF
few	TRBV6-5	TRBJ1-6	-	TGTGCCAGCATGCGGGCAGAGAATTCACCCCTCCACTTT	CASMRAENSPLHF
-	TRBV4-2	TRBJ1-5	TRBD1	TGTGCCAGCAGCCAAGATGAGGGGGCGAGGCAGCCCCAGCATTTT	CASSQDEGARQPQHF
-	TRBV12-3/TRBV12-4	TRBJ1-2	-	TGTGCCAGCAGCCGACAGGTCTACTATGGCTACACCTTC	CASSRQVYYGYTF
once	TRBV28	TRBJ1-5	-	TGTGCCAGCAGTCCCTTGCGCAAGGGAGTCAATCAGCCCCAGCATTTT	CASSPLRKGVNQPQHF
many	TRBV19	TRBJ1-2	TRBD1	TGTGCCAGTAGACGATCGCAACAGGGGATCTATGGCTACACCTTC	CASRRSQQGIYGYTF
-	TRBV30	TRBJ2-1	TRBD2	TGTGCCTGGAGTACGGGGGGACTAGCGGGGGATGAGCAGTTCTTC	CAWSTGGLAGDEQFF
-	TRBV19	TRBJ2-1	-	TGTGCCAGTAGTAGGCGGGCGGACCCCTCCTACAATGAGCAGTTCTTC	CASSRRADPSYNEQFF
-	TRBV7-9	TRBJ1-2	TRBD1	TGTGCCAGCAGCTTAAGTAGGGGACAGTCGATGACTAACTATGGCTACACCTTC	CASSLSRGQSMTNYGYTF
-	TRBV9	TRBJ2-5	TRBD1	TGTGCCAGCAGCGTAGGGCCAGGGGGCACCGAGAGCCAAGAGACCCAGTACTTC	CASSVGPGGTESQETQYF
-	TRBV5-1	TRBJ2-5	-	TGCGCCAGCCGCGGGGTTGAGACCCAGTACTTC	CASRGVETQYF
once	TRBV29-1	TRBJ2-6	-	TGCAGCGCAGGGGTCTCTGGGGCCAACGTCCTGACTTTC	CSAGVSGANVLTF
-	TRBV3-1/TRBV3-2	TRBJ2-3	-	TGTGCCAGCAGCCCACCGGGACACACCTATGGGGATACGCAGTATTTT	CASSPPGHTYGDTQYF
-	TRBV4-1	TRBJ1-6	-	TGCGCCAGCAGCCAAGATCTGGGCAGGGGCTCCTATAATTCACCCCTCCACTTT	CASSQDLGRGSYNSPLHF
-	TRBV3-1/TRBV3-2	TRBJ2-1	-	TGTGCCAGCAGCCAAGATCTGGGTTTAGAGGTTTCCTACAATGAGCAGTTCTTC	CASSQDLGLEVSYNEQFF
few	TRBV2	TRBJ2-3	-	TGTGCCAGCAGACCACGGACTGGGAGCACAGATACGCAGTATTTT	CASRPRTGSTDTQYF